Presented here are 24 T cell receptor beta chains from one specimen sequenced in a study of identical twins. TCRdb re-called the 5' RACE reads with MiXCR, one entry per CDR3 protein. The table includes nearly 900,000 distinct CDR3 sequences, roughly an eighth detected once. These data also featured in a second study, about yellow fever vaccine responses in identical twins.

The sample consisted of PBMCs. These TCRs come from a woman aged 18-30 years in good health.

This clonotype was counted only a few times. V and J are TRBV6-5 and TRBJ2-1; D is ambiguous. V was pared by 0 bases and J by 9 bases, with 9 bases between. The CDR3 is 13 residues long. The germline gives CDR1 MNHEY, CDR2 SVGAGI. The CDR3 here is CASSYSQITEQFF. CDR3 bases: TGTGCCAGCAGTTACTCCCAGATTACTGAGCAGTTCTTC.

The chain has TRBV6-5 and TRBJ2-1; D is undetermined. Germline V gene data show CDR1 as MNHEY and CDR2 as SVGAGI. The CDR3 covers 16 residues. V lost 4 bases and J 2 bases, leaving 15 bases between the germline ends. In DNA, the CDR3 is TGTGCCAGCAGTTCCCGTACGGAGAAAGCCTACAATGAGCAGTTCTTC. Protein: CASSSRTEKAYNEQFF.

This clonotype was observed a few times. V and J are TRBV5-1 and TRBJ2-7; TRBD2 matches 7 bases. The V segment lost 0 bases and the J segment 4 bases; nucleotides outside the gene matches: 10. Germline V gives CDR1 SGHRS, CDR2 YFSETQ. This CDR3 comprises 16 residues. The chain's CDR3 is CASSLAPSSGVYEQYF. The CDR3 DNA sequence: TGCGCCAGCAGCTTGGCCCCGTCTAGCGGAGTTTACGAGCAGTACTTC.

This clonotype was seen repeatedly, ten times or more. This chain uses TRBV18 with TRBJ2-7, with D perhaps assigned TRBD1 or TRBD2 (5 bases each). V lost 3 bases to trimming and J lost 0 bases, with 12 bases between them. Germline-derived CDR1 and CDR2 are KGHSH and LQKENI. The CDR3 length is 15 residues. The CDR3 sequence: CASSPWDGSSYEQYF. The CDR3 DNA sequence: TGTGCCAGCTCACCTTGGGACGGATCCTCCTACGAGCAGTACTTC.

This clonotype was detected once. The J gene is TRBJ2-3, the V gene TRBV29-1; 10 positions agree with TRBD2. There are 16 residues in the CDR3. The germline CDR1 and CDR2 sequences are SQVTM and ANQGSEA. The V segment lost 2 bases and the J segment 7 bases; nucleotides outside the gene matches: 12. CDR3 nucleotide sequence: TGCAGCGTTGAACTCCCCCGGCTAGCGGGGGTAAATACGCAGTATTTT. Amino acid sequence: CSVELPRLAGVNTQYF.

This clonotype was detected only a few times. The rearrangement joins TRBV5-1 to TRBJ2-1; TRBD2 agrees at 8 bases. Losses at the gene ends were 3 bases for V and 3 bases for J; bases not matched to a gene: 5. Germline loops: CDR1 SGHRS, CDR2 YFSETQ. The CDR3 has 15 residues. The CDR3 DNA is TGCGCCAGCAGCTCCCAGCGGGGGAACTACAATGAGCAGTTCTTC. Its translation: CASSSQRGNYNEQFF.

This clonotype was found a few times. The chain has TRBV12-3 or TRBV12-4 and TRBJ2-3; possible D gene TRBD2, 5 bases. Trimming pared 6 bases from V and 7 bases from J, leaving 20 bases between. The length of the CDR3 is 15 residues. DNA for the CDR3: TGTGCCAGCAGACCCGAAAGCGGAGGCGGAAATACGCAGTATTTT. It translates to CASRPESGGGNTQYF.

This clonotype was counted at least ten times. This chain joins TRBV7-2 and TRBJ2-1; D not resolved. The CDR3 sequence is 11 residues long. Germline CDR1 is SGHTA and CDR2 is FQGNSA. The V gene lost 5 bases and the J gene lost 7 bases, with 6 bases spanning the gap. The CDR3 DNA sequence: TGTGCCAGCAGCCCCACTAATGAGCAGTTCTTC. As protein: CASSPTNEQFF.

V and J are TRBV6-2 or TRBV6-3 and TRBJ2-7; 7 bases are shared with TRBD1. Germline V gene sequence: CDR1 MNHEY, CDR2 SVGEGT. CDR3 length equals 13 residues. V lost 6 bases and J lost 2; bases outside the gene matches: 4. CDR3 protein: CASRRDSTYEQYV. The CDR3 coding sequence is TGTGCCAGCAGACGGGACAGCACCTACGAGCAGTACGTC.

This clonotype was observed a handful of times. CDR3 sequence reads: CASSPQQPYEQYF. The CDR3 DNA reads as TGTGCCAGCAGCCCCCAACAGCCCTACGAGCAGTACTTC. The chain recombines TRBV7-9 with TRBJ2-7; D gene unclear. V lost 5 bases, J lost 2 bases, and 10 bases lay in between. Germline CDR1 is SEHNR and CDR2 is FQNEAQ (reference sequence). The CDR3 has 13 residues. Full variable domain (missing parts from reference TRBV7-9 and TRBJ2-7): DTGVSQNPRHKITKRGQNVTFRCDPISEHNRLYWYRQTLGQGPEFLTYFQNEAQLEKSRLLSDRFSAERPKGSFSTLEIQRTEQGDSAMYLCASSPQQPYEQYFGPGTRLTVT.

This chain joins TRBV14 and TRBJ1-2, with D hard to call. This CDR3 has 14 residues. The germline CDR1 and CDR2 sequences are SGHDN and FVKESK. The germline V and J ends were trimmed by 1 base and 0 bases, with 6 bases remaining between them. CDR3 in amino acids: CASSQAITNYGYTF. CDR3 nucleotide sequence: TGTGCCAGCAGCCAAGCCATCACTAACTATGGCTACACCTTC.

This clonotype was counted at least ten times. The J gene is TRBJ2-4, the V gene TRBV7-2, with 8 bases that match TRBD1. This CDR3 comprises 16 residues. The junction had 8 bases not matched to a gene; V was cut back by 1 base and J by 6 bases. Germline V gives CDR1 SGHTA, CDR2 FQGNSA. CDR3 sequence (DNA): TGTGCCAGCAGCTTAGTTGGGACAGGAAACTTAAACATTCAGTACTTC. Its protein is CASSLVGTGNLNIQYF.

This clonotype occurred many times. V gene TRBV12-3 or TRBV12-4 combines with J gene TRBJ2-2; 8 bases are a match to TRBD1. The CDR3 contains 14 residues. V was pared by 8 bases and J by 1 base, with 3 bases of the junction left unmatched. Here the CDR3 reads CASGGQENTGELFF. CDR3 bases: TGTGCCAGCGGGGGACAGGAGAACACCGGGGAGCTGTTTTTT.

This clonotype was observed a single time. The chain links TRBV7-9 to TRBJ2-7; TRBD2 matches 10 bases. The germline CDR1 and CDR2 sequences are SEHNR and FQNEAQ (reference sequence). Trimming cost V 5 bases and J 5 bases; bases outside gene matches: 6. The CDR3 covers 14 residues. The CDR3, as DNA: TGTGCCAGCAGCCCGTCAGCGGGAGGGGACGAGCAGTACTTC. Translating gives CASSPSAGGDEQYF.

The rearrangement joins TRBV20-1 to TRBJ2-3; D might be TRBD1 (5 bases). CDR3 length: 15 residues. V lost 4 bases and J 2 bases, leaving 16 bases between the germline ends. Looked up from germline, CDR1 is DFQATT and CDR2 is SNEGSKA (reference sequence). CDR3 in DNA: TGCAGTGCTAAACCGCAGGGATCTCCCACAGATACGCAGTATTTT. Its protein product is CSAKPQGSPTDTQYF.

Here the CDR3 DNA reads TGCGCCAGCAGCCTCTGGGTAGGGGTTGATGAGCAGTACTTC. Residues: CASSLWVGVDEQYF. The rearrangement uses TRBV5-1 and TRBJ2-7; TRBD1 might be the D (5 bases). The CDR3 totals 14 residues. Germline assignment: CDR1 SGHRS and CDR2 YFSETQ. Trimming shortened V by 4 bases and J by 7 bases, and 18 bases separated the two germline ends.

This clonotype has at least ten counts. The chain carries TRBV28 and TRBJ2-3; no definite D call. The CDR3 totals 14 residues. CDR1 and CDR2 (germline): MDHEN, SYDVKM. V was pared by 5 bases and J by 5 bases, with 14 bases between. CDR3: CASSVAWIRDTQYF. CDR3 bases: TGTGCCAGCAGTGTGGCTTGGATTAGAGATACGCAGTATTTT.

This clonotype came up a few times. V and J are TRBV5-1 and TRBJ2-7; D is ambiguous. The CDR3 is made up of 16 amino acids. Germline V gives CDR1 SGHRS, CDR2 YFSETQ. Trimming took 2 bases from V and 0 from J, leaving 15 bases between them. The CDR3 sequence is CASSFRAVESSYEQYF. CDR3 sequence (DNA): TGCGCCAGCAGCTTTCGGGCAGTCGAAAGCTCCTACGAGCAGTACTTC.

A few counts support this clonotype. The CDR3 here is CSGQGITEAFF. Written as DNA, the CDR3 is TGCAGTGGACAGGGGATCACTGAAGCTTTCTTT. The chain has TRBV20-1 and TRBJ1-1, with 8 positions matching TRBD1. V shed 7 bases and J 4 bases; nucleotides not matched to a gene: 2. Germline V CDR1 and CDR2: DFQATT, SNEGSKA (reference sequence). This CDR3 spans 11 amino acids.

Concerning this clonotype: One end of the junction varies from germline; a read error may be responsible. This sequence joins TRBV13 and TRBJ2-2; D not certain. Per germline, CDR1 PRHDT and CDR2 FYEKMQ (reference sequence). The CDR3 contains 17 residues. The CDR3 DNA sequence: TGTGCCAGCAGCTCACAGTTAGGTGGGGTTTCCACCCGGGAGCTGTTTTTT. It codes for CASSSQLGGVSTRELFF.

V gene TRBV11-2 combines with J gene TRBJ2-3, with 14 bases matching TRBD2. The CDR3 is made up of 20 amino acids. J gave up 3 bases and V 5 bases, and 16 bases lay outside the gene matches. Germline CDR1 and CDR2: SGHAT and FQNNGV. Here the CDR3 reads CASSPRRSGTSGRSTDTQYF. For the CDR3, the DNA is TGTGCCAGCAGCCCACGCCGGTCCGGGACTAGCGGGAGAAGTACAGATACGCAGTATTTT.

This clonotype was counted only a few times. The V and J genes are TRBV25-1 and TRBJ1-2, with a weak D call TRBD1 (6 bases). The germline gives CDR1 MGHDK, CDR2 SYGVNS. Trimming shortened V by 2 bases and J by 2 bases, and 9 bases separated the two germline ends. The CDR3 totals 14 residues. CDR3: CASSETGRNYGYTF. CDR3 nucleotides: TGTGCCAGCAGTGAAACAGGGCGGAACTATGGCTACACCTTC.

This clonotype has just a few counts. The chain uses TRBV12-3 or TRBV12-4 and TRBJ2-1, with D possibly being TRBD2 (5 bases). The CDR3 extends over 13 amino acids. V lost 6 bases and J lost 11, with 17 bases in between. The CDR3 nucleotides read TGTGCCAGCAGCCGAGGGCCCGGGTCACAGCAGTTCTTC. It specifies CASSRGPGSQQFF.

The table lists this clonotype with a few counts. The chain has TRBV27 and TRBJ1-1, with D tentatively TRBD1 (6 bases). The CDR3 covers 14 residues. The V and J ends lost 2 bases and 2 bases respectively, with 9 bases between them. In germline, CDR1 is MNHEY, CDR2 SMNVEV (reference sequence). The CDR3 DNA reads as TGTGCCAGCAGTTTACAGGGGTTTAACACTGAAGCTTTCTTT. Residues: CASSLQGFNTEAFF.